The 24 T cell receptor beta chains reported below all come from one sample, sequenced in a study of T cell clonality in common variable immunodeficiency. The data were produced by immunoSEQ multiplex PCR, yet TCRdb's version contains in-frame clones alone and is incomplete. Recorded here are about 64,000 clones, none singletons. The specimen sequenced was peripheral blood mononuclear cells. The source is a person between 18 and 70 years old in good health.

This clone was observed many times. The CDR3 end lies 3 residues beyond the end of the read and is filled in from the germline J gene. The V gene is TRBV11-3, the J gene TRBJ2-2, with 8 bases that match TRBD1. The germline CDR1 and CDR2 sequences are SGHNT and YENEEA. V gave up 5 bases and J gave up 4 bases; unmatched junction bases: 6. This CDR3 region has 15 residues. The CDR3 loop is CASSLGGQGTGELFF. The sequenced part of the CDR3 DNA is TGTGCCAGCAGCCTGGGTGGACAGGGCACCGGGGAG.

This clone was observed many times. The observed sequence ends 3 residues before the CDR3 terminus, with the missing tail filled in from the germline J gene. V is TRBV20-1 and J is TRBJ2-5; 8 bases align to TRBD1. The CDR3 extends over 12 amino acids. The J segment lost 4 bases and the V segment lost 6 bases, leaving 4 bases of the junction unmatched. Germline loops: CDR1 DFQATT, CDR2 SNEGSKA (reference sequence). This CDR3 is CSASTGGETQYF. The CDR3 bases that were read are TGCAGTGCCTCTACAGGGGGAGAGACC.

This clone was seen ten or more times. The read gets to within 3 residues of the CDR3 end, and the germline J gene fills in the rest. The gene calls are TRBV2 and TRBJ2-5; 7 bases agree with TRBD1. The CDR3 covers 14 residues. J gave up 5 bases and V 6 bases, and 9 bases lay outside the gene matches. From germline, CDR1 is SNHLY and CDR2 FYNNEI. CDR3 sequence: CASSPRQGTETQYF. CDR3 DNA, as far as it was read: TGTGCCAGCAGCCCCCGACAGGGAACGGAGACC. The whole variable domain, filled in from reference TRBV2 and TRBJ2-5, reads EPEVTQTPSHQVTQMGQEVILRCVPISNHLYFYWYRQILGQKVEFLVSFYNNEISEKSEIFDDQFSVERPDGSNFTLKIRSTKLEDSAMYFCASSPRQGTETQYFGPGTRLLVL.

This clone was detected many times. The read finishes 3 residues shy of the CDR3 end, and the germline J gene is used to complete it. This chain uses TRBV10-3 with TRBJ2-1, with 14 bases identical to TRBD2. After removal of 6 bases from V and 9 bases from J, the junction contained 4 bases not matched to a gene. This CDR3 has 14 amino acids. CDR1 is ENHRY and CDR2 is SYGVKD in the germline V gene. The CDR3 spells CAIREGLAGAEQFF. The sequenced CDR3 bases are TGTGCCATCAGGGAGGGACTAGCGGGAGCTGAG.

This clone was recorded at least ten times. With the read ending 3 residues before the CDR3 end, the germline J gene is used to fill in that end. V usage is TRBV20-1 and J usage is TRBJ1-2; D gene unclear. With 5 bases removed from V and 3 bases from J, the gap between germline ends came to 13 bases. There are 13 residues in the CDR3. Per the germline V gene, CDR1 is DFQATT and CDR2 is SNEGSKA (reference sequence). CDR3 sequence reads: CSASGGVDYGYTF. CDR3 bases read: TGCAGTGCTTCAGGCGGGGTGGACTATGGC.

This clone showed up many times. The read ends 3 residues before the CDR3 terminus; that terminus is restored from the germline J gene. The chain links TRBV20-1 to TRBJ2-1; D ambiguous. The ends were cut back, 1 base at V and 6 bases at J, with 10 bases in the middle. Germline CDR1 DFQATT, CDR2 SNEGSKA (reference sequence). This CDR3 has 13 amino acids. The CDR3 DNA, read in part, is TGCAGTGCTAGAGGGTTAGCAGTCAATGAG. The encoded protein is CSARGLAVNE. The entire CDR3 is CSARGLAVNEQFF.

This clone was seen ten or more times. CDR3 amino acids: CASSQPGHRGNCDEQFF. The CDR3 DNA, read in part, is TGCGCCAGCAGTCAACCGGGTCACAGGGGAAATTGCGATGAG. V and J are TRBV23-1 and TRBJ2-1, with 7 bases identical to TRBD1. The read halts 3 residues ahead of the CDR3 end, with the missing end drawn from the germline J gene. TRBV23-1 is an ORF; its function is uncertain. J lost 8 bases, V lost 2 bases, and 15 bases had no gene match. CDR3 length: 17 amino acids.

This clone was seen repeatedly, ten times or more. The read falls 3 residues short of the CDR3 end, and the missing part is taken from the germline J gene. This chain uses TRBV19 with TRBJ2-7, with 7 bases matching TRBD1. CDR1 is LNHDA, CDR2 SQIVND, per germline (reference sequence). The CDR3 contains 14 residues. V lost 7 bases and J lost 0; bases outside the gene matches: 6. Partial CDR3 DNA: TGTGCCAGTAACCGGGGACAGAACTCCTACGAG. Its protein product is CASNRGQNSYE. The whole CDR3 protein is CASNRGQNSYEQYF. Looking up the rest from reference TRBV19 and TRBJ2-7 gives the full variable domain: DGGITQSPKYLFRKEGQNVTLSCEQNLNHDAMYWYRQDPGQGLRLIYYSQIVNDFQKGDIAEGYSVSREKKESFPLTVTSAQKNPTAFYLCASNRGQNSYEQYFGPGTRLTVT.

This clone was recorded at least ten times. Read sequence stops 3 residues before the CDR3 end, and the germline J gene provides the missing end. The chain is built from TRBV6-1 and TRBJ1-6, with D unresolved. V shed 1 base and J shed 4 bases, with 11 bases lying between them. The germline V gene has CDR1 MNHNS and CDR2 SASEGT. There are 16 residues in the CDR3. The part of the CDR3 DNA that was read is TGTGCCAGCAGTGAAGGAGGGCGAAAATATAATTCACCC. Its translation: CASSEGGRKYNSP. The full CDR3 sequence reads CASSEGGRKYNSPLHF.

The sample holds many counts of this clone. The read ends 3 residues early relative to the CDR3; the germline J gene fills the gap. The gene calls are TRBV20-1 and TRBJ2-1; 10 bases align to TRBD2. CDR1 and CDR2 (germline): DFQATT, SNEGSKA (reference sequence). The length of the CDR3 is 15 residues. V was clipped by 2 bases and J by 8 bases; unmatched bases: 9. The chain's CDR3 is CSARIAGGLLDEQFF. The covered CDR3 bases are TGCAGTGCTAGAATAGCGGGGGGTCTGTTAGATGAG.

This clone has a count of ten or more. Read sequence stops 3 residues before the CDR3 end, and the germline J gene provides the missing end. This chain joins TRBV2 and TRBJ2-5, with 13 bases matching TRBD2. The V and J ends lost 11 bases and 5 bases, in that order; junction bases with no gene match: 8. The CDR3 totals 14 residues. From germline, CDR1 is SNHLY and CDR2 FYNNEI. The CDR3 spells CAGGLAGARETQYF. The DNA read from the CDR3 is TGTGCCGGAGGACTAGCGGGAGCTCGGGAGACC.

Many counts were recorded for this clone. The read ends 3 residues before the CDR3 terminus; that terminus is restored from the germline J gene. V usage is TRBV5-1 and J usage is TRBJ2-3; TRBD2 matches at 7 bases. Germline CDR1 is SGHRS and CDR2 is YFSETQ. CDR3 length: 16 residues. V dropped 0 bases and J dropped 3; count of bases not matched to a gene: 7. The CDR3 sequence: CASSLVLGGVTDTQYF. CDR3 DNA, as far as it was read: TGCGCCAGCAGCTTGGTTCTGGGAGGGGTAACAGATACG.

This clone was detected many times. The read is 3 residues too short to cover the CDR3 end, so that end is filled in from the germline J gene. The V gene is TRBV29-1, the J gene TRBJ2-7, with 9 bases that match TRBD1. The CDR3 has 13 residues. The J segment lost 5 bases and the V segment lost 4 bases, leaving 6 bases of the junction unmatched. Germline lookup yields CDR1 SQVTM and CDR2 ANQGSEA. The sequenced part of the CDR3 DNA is TGCAGCGTTGGACAGGGGGGGTTGCACGAG. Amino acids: CSVGQGGLHE. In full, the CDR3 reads CSVGQGGLHEQYF.

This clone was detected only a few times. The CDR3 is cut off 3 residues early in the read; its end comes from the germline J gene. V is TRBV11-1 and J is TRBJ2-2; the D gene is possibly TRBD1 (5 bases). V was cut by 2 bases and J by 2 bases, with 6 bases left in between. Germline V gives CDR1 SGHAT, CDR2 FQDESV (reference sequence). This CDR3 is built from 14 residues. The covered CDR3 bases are TGTGCCAGCAGCTTACAGGGTAACACCGGGGAG. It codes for CASSLQGNTGE. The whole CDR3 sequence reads CASSLQGNTGELFF.

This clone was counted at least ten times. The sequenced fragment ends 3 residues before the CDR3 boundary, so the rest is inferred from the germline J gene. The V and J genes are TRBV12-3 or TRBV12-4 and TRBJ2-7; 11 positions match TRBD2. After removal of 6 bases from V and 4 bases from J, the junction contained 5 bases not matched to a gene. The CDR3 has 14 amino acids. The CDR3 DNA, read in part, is TGTGCCAGCAGGGGGACTAGCGGATTATACGAG. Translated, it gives CASRGTSGLYE. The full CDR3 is CASRGTSGLYEQYF.

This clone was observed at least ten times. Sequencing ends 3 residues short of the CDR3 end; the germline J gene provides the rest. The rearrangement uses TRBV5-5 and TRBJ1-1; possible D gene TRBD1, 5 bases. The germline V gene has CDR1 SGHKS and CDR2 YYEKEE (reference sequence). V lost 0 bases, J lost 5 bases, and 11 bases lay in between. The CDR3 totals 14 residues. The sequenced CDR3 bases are TGTGCCAGCAGCTTGGGAGGGGCGGTTACTGAA. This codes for CASSLGGAVTE. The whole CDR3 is CASSLGGAVTEAFF.

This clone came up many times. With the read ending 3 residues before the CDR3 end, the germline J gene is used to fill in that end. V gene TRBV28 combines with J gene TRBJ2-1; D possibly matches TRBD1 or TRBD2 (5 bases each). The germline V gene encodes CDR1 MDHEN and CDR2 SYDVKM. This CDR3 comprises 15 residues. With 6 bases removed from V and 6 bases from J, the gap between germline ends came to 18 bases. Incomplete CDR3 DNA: TGTGCCAGCAGGGTGAGGGGTCACCTTGTCAATGAG. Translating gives CASRVRGHLVNE. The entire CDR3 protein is CASRVRGHLVNEQFF.

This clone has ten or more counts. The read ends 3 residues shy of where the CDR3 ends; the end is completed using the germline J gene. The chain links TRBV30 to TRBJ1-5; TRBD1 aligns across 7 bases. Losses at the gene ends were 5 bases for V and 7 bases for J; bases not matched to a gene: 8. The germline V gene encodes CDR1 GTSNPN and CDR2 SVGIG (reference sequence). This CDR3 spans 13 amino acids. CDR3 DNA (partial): TGTGCCTGGGCGCACAGGGGACAGCAGCCC. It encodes CAWAHRGQQP. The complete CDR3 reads CAWAHRGQQPQHF.

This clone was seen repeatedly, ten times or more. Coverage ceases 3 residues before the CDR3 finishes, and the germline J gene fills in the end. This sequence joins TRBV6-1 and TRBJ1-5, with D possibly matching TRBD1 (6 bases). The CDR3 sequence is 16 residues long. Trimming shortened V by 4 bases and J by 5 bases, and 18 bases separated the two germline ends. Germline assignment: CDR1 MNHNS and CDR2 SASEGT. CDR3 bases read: TGTGCCAGCAGTGCGGACAGTTTCAAGGGGCATCAGCCC. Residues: CASSADSFKGHQP. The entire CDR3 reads CASSADSFKGHQPQHF.

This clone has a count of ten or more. The part of the CDR3 DNA that was read is TGCGCCAGCAGCCTGTCGGTTACAGGGGTTAACTATGGC. Protein: CASSLSVTGVNYG. The whole CDR3 reads CASSLSVTGVNYGYTF. The chain has TRBV4-1 and TRBJ1-2; TRBD1 matches 7 bases. The CDR3 goes on 3 residues after the read ends, and that part is filled in from the germline J gene. This CDR3 is 16 amino acids long. Germline V gene data show CDR1 as MGHRA and CDR2 as YSYEKL. With V trimmed by 4 bases and J by 1 base, 9 bases remained unmatched.

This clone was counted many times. The CDR3 sequence is CASSPGLAAVNEQFF. CDR3 DNA (partial): TGTGCCAGCAGCCCGGGACTAGCGGCGGTCAATGAG. This rearrangement joins TRBV7-9 to TRBJ2-1, with 11 bases fitting TRBD2. The CDR3 end lies 3 residues beyond the end of the read and is filled in from the germline J gene. CDR1 SEHNR and CDR2 FQNEAQ come from the germline V gene (reference sequence). This CDR3 comprises 15 residues. V dropped 5 bases and J dropped 6; count of bases not matched to a gene: 6.

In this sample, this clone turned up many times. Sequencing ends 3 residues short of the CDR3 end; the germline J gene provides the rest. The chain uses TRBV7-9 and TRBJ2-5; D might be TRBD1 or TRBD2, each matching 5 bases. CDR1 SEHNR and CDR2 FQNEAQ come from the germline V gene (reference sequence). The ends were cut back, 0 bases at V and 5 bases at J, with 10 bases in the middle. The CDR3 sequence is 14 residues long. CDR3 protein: CASSLARELETQYF. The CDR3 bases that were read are TGTGCCAGCAGCTTAGCCAGGGAGTTGGAGACC.

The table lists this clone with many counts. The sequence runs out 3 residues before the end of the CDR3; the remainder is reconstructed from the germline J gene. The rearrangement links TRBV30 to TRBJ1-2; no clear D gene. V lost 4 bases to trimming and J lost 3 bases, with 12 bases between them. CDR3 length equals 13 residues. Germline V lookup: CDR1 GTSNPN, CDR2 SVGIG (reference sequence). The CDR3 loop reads CAWTRGGDYGYTF. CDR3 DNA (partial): TGTGCCTGGACACGGGGAGGAGACTATGGC.

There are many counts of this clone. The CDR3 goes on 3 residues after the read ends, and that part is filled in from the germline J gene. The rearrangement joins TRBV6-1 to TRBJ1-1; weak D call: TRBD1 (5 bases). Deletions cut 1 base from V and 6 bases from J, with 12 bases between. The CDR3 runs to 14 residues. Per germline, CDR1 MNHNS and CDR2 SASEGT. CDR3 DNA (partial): TGTGCCAGCAGTGAAGGGTGGGGGGAACCTGAA. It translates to CASSEGWGEPE. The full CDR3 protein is CASSEGWGEPEAFF.